This T cell receptor (beta chain) was recorded in a study of CD8 T cells in ankylosing spondylitis. V lost 4 bases, J lost 2 bases, and 21 bases lay in between. The germline V gene encodes CDR1 ENHRY and CDR2 SYGVKD. The CDR3 spans 17 residues. TCRdb processed the 5' RACE reads anew with MiXCR; each CDR3 protein has one entry. Of about 240,000 distinct CDR3 sequences listed, over 9.5% are singletons. This clonotype was detected many times. The receptor was isolated from a male donor with ankylosing spondylitis or in good health (not recorded which). This chain links TRBV10-3 with TRBJ2-7; D is perhaps TRBD2 (6 bases). The material sequenced was blood, either unsorted or a sorted T cell fraction (not recorded which). Written as DNA, the CDR3 is TGTGCCATCAGTGGGAGTAGCGGACTTCCCGGAGCCTACGAGCAGTACTTC. It is translated as CAISGSSGLPGAYEQYF.